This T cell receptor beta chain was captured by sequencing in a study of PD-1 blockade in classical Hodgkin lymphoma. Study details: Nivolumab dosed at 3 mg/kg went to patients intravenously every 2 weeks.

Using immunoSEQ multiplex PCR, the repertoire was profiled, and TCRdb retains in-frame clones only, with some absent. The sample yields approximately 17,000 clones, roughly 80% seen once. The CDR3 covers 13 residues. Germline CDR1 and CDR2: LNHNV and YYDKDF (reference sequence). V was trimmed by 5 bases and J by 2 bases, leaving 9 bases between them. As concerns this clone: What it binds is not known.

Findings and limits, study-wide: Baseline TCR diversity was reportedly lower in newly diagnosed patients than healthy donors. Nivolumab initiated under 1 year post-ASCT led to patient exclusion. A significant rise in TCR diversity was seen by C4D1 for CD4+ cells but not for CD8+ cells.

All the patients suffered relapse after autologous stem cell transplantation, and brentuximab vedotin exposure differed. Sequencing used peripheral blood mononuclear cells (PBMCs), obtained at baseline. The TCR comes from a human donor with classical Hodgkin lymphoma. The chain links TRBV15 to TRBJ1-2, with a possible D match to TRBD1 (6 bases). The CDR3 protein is CATSLDSNYGYTF. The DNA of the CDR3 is TGTGCCACCAGCCTGGACAGCAACTATGGCTACACCTTC.